A single sample is the source of the 5 T cell receptor beta chains below, sequenced in a study of blood T cell repertoires in COVID-19. Clones were read by immunoSEQ multiplex PCR, and TCRdb kept only the in-frame ones, dropping some. The repertoire holds around 260,000 clones, around nine tenths seen once, with about 0.94% in the top ten. Input material: peripheral blood. These receptors came from a woman aged 35 to 49 who had recovered from COVID-19.

The V call is TRBV18, the J call TRBJ1-2; the match to TRBD1 covers 9 bases. J was trimmed by 4 bases and V by 3 bases; bases with no gene match: 12. The CDR3 runs to 17 residues. Germline CDR1 is KGHSH and CDR2 is LQKENI. The CDR3 region is CASSPLPGTGPFYGYTF. CDR3 nucleotide sequence: TGTGCCAGCTCACCCCTACCCGGGACAGGGCCTTTCTATGGCTACACCTTC. The variable domain in full, completed from reference TRBV18 and TRBJ1-2, reads NAGVMQNPRHLVRRRGQEARLRCSPMKGHSHVYWYRQLPEEGLKFMVYLQKENIIDESGMPKERFSAEFPKEGPSILRIQQVVRGDSAAYFCASSPLPGTGPFYGYTFGSGTRLTVV.

CDR3 sequence: CASSLRTSAPNTGELFF. The CDR3 nucleotides are TGTGCCAGCAGCCTTCGGACTAGCGCCCCGAACACCGGGGAGCTGTTTTTT. The chain uses TRBV11-2 and TRBJ2-2; 9 bases fit TRBD2. The length of the CDR3 is 17 residues. Germline CDR1 reads SGHAT; CDR2 reads FQNNGV. With 5 bases clipped from V and 0 bases from J, the junction kept 7 bases outside the gene matches.

To note about this clone: The same CDR3 is also encoded by other DNA sequences in this sample. The J gene is TRBJ2-7, the V gene TRBV5-1; 7 bases fit TRBD2. The CDR3 consists of 15 residues. Per germline, CDR1 SGHRS and CDR2 YFSETQ. The V and J ends lost 0 bases and 1 base, in that order; junction bases with no gene match: 4. CDR3 in amino acids: CASSLVASGSYEQYF. In nucleotides, the CDR3 is TGCGCCAGCAGCTTGGTGGCTAGCGGTTCCTACGAGCAGTACTTC.

The chain has TRBV5-4 and TRBJ2-5; TRBD1 matches at 7 bases. The CDR3 is 14 residues long. V gave up 3 bases and J gave up 3 bases; unmatched junction bases: 5. CDR1 and CDR2 (germline): SGHNT, YYREEE (reference sequence). The CDR3 is CASSYRGGEETQYF. CDR3 sequence (DNA): TGTGCCAGCAGCTACAGGGGCGGTGAAGAGACCCAGTACTTC.

The chain is built from TRBV6-1 and TRBJ2-7, with 12 bases fitting TRBD1. V lost 7 bases, J lost 5 bases, and 9 bases stayed unmatched. Germline CDR1 is MNHNS and CDR2 is SASEGT. This CDR3 is built from 15 residues. The CDR3 DNA follows: TGTGCCAGCACCGAGGGGGGGACAGGGGGCCACGAGCAGTACTTC. Amino acids: CASTEGGTGGHEQYF.